These 4 T cell receptor beta chains were all obtained from the same sample, sequenced in a study of low-dose radiotherapy and immunotherapy resistance in tumors. Both TCRalpha and TCRbeta chains were reverse transcribed with V-gene-specific primers. Amplification of TCRs used a constant-region primer and V-primer adapter for approximately 19 PCR cycles. MiXCR, applied by TCRdb to the reads, yields one record per CDR3 protein. The sample lists about 84,000 distinct CDR3 sequences; around 17% were seen once. The sample's time point: after trial treatment. The treatment denotes: LDRT plus nivolumab, ipilimumab, low-dose cyclophosphamide and aspirin (RACIN trial). The sample consisted of PBMCs, taken after low-dose radiotherapy plus immunotherapy. These receptors originate from a male donor with prostate cancer.

The chain recombines TRBV3-1 with TRBJ2-2; no reliable D call. The CDR3 is 14 amino acids. With 5 bases removed from V and 7 bases from J, the gap between germline ends came to 14 bases. Germline V gene data show CDR1 as LGHDT and CDR2 as YNNKEL (reference sequence). This CDR3 reads CASSLGGINGELFF. Written as DNA, the CDR3 is TGTGCCAGCAGCTTGGGCGGAATTAACGGGGAGCTGTTTTTT.

In this sample, this clonotype turned up many times. The chain employs TRBV10-3 and TRBJ2-1; 10 bases agree with TRBD1. Germline lookup yields CDR1 ENHRY and CDR2 SYGVKD. The trim removed 4 bases at V and 0 bases at J, leaving 6 bases unmatched. The CDR3 sequence is 17 residues long. CDR3 in amino acids: CAISGQGATSSYNEQFF. The CDR3 coding sequence is TGTGCCATCAGTGGACAGGGGGCCACGAGCTCCTACAATGAGCAGTTCTTC.

Notes on this clonotype: Since a far larger clone is one base different, this is likely a read error. The chain recombines TRBV26 with TRBJ2-7; the DNA was not used to check the table's D call, TRBD1. TRBV26 corresponds to a pseudogene. The CDR3 sequence is 12 residues long. CDR3 DNA: TGTGCCCGCAGCTCAGACGGCCTGTGGCAGTACTTC. It yields the protein CARSSDGLWQYF.

Many counts were recorded for this clonotype. CDR3 DNA: TGTGCCAGCAGTGAAGTCGTAGGAAGGGGAGACGAAGCTTTCTTT. It specifies CASSEVVGRGDEAFF. The J gene is TRBJ1-1, the V gene TRBV6-1; TRBD1 might be the D (5 bases). Deletions cut 1 base from V and 8 bases from J, with 17 bases between. Germline CDR1 and CDR2: MNHNS and SASEGT. The CDR3 totals 15 residues.